The 7 T cell receptor beta chains presented below share a single source sample, sequenced in a study of blood T cell repertoires in COVID-19. Assay: immunoSEQ multiplex PCR; the TCRdb copy retains only in-frame clones and omits some. The sample has 50,000 to 85,000 clones, about 91% seen once. Sample: peripheral blood. Every receptor here comes from a human donor in a cohort sampled during active COVID-19.

The chain links TRBV6-2 or TRBV6-3 to TRBJ1-1; 7 positions match TRBD1. There are 12 residues in the CDR3. The trim removed 6 bases at V and 9 bases at J, leaving 7 bases unmatched. CDR1 is MNHEY and CDR2 is SVGEGT in the germline V gene. The CDR3 DNA sequence: TGTGCCAGCAGCGCCCGGGACAGTAAAGCTTTCTTT. It codes for CASSARDSKAFF.

The chain links TRBV5-1 to TRBJ2-7; D may be TRBD2 (5 bases). Germline values: CDR1 SGHRS, CDR2 YFSETQ. The germline V and J ends were trimmed by 4 bases and 1 base, with 9 bases remaining between them. The CDR3 loop spans 13 amino acids. DNA of the CDR3: TGCGCCAGCAGCGTCCGGGAATCCTACGAGCAGTACTTC. Its translation is CASSVRESYEQYF.

The chain employs TRBV18 and TRBJ2-1; 7 bases align to TRBD2. The CDR3 is made up of 16 amino acids. The V and J ends lost 3 bases and 4 bases, in that order; junction bases with no gene match: 9. Per germline, CDR1 KGHSH and CDR2 LQKENI. The CDR3 region has the DNA TGTGCCAGCTCACCGGGGGAGGGACTTTCTTACAATGAGCAGTTCTTC. Its protein is CASSPGEGLSYNEQFF.

This CDR3 reads CASSVTRASGSATNEKLFF. In DNA form, the CDR3 reads TGCGCCAGCAGCGTCACAAGAGCGTCCGGGTCTGCAACTAATGAAAAACTGTTTTTT. The chain uses TRBV5-1 and TRBJ1-4; no definite D call. Trimming cost V 4 bases and J 0 bases, with 22 bases left between them. Germline CDR1 and CDR2: SGHRS and YFSETQ. The CDR3 has 19 amino acids.

This chain joins TRBV28 and TRBJ2-5; 11 bases map to TRBD2. Germline loops: CDR1 MDHEN, CDR2 SYDVKM. Trimming took 3 bases from V and 2 from J; bases not matched to a gene: 5. The CDR3 is 16 residues long. The CDR3 spells CASSFPRLAGQETQYF. CDR3 coding DNA: TGTGCCAGCAGTTTCCCCCGACTAGCGGGGCAAGAGACCCAGTACTTC.

The rearrangement links TRBV21-1 to TRBJ2-5; the table gives TRBD2 as D, unverified against the DNA. TRBV21-1 is shown as a pseudogene. The CDR3 contains 12 residues. The DNA of the CDR3 is TGTGCCAGCAGCAAGGCCGGGAGGACCCAGTACTTC. Residues: CASSKAGRTQYF.

The genes are TRBV6-4 and TRBJ2-3, with 10 bases that match TRBD2. The CDR3 sequence is 14 residues long. Trimming cost V 6 bases and J 8 bases; bases outside gene matches: 8. Germline V gives CDR1 MRHNA, CDR2 SNTAGT. The CDR3 loop reads CASSQTTSGTTQYF. The CDR3 DNA reads as TGTGCCAGCAGCCAGACTACTAGCGGGACTACGCAGTATTTT.